This T cell receptor beta chain was identified during a study of cytomegalovirus exposure and HLA in healthy donors. In the PCR, 60 Vbeta and 13 Jbeta primers were used. Sequencing used immunoSEQ multiplex PCR; TCRdb keeps in-frame clones, though not all of them. The table records some 200,000 clones, 70% to 80% of them present only once. Those who donated were healthy bone marrow donors. Germline V gene lookup returns CDR1 MGHDK and CDR2 SYGVNS. This CDR3 region has 15 residues. Trimming at V came to 3 bases and at J to 1 base, leaving 3 bases not matched to a gene. This receptor was taken from a man aged 40-50 years in good health and CMV-seronegative. Sequenced: PBMCs. This chain links TRBV25-1 with TRBJ1-1, with TRBD1 identical over 9 bases. CDR3 bases: TGTGCCAGCAGTGACATGACAGGGGGGAACACTGAAGCTTTCTTT. Translation: CASSDMTGGNTEAFF.